The 10 T cell receptor beta chains given below trace back to one sample, sequenced in a study of human T cells and chemical hapten exposure (dated by TCRdb to the early 2020s). To prepare the library, RACE was applied. The sequencer was a NextSeq 500. TCRdb reanalyzed the raw reads on its own, using fastp at Q25 for trimming and MiXCR for clone calling, and kept in-frame beta chains. Rows merge per CDR3 protein into single entries with the most common DNA and genes. The sample records about 120,000 distinct CDR3 sequences, about 14% of which are singletons. 2.8% of the sample rests with the top ten. The sample's time point label, decoded: pre-sensitization, week 0. The treatment or condition label of this sample denotes: therapeutic diphenylcyclopropenone sensitization with weekly scalp DPC. Sequenced here: whole blood, sampled in connection with sensitization to the hapten diphenylcyclopropenone (DPC). All receptors derive from a woman younger than 35 with alopecia areata. Some clones in this sample may be carry-over from other donors' samples.

The rearrangement joins TRBV28 to TRBJ1-1, with D tentatively TRBD1 (5 bases). The V and J ends lost 2 bases and 10 bases respectively, with 14 bases between them. From germline, CDR1 is MDHEN and CDR2 SYDVKM. The CDR3 consists of 13 residues. Here the CDR3 reads CASSLDQGRRAFF. The CDR3 DNA is TGTGCCAGCAGTTTAGATCAGGGACGGCGAGCTTTCTTT.

This clonotype has ten or more counts. The J gene is TRBJ2-3, the V gene TRBV12-3 or TRBV12-4; D may be TRBD1 (6 bases). This CDR3 is built from 15 residues. Trimming removed 6 bases from V and 0 bases from J, with 13 bases in between. CDR3 in amino acids: CASRAGTHSTDTQYF. In DNA, the CDR3 is TGTGCCAGCAGGGCCGGGACACATAGCACAGATACGCAGTATTTT.

The genes are TRBV20-1 and TRBJ2-3; TRBD2 agrees at 10 bases. The V and J ends lost 5 bases and 0 bases, in that order; junction bases with no gene match: 5. The CDR3 is 15 residues long. The V gene's germline CDR1 is DFQATT and CDR2 SNEGSKA (reference sequence). CDR3 nucleotides: TGCAGTGCTGAGCGGGGGGGCTCTAGCACAGATACGCAGTATTTT. The encoded protein is CSAERGGSSTDTQYF.

This clonotype was seen repeatedly, ten times or more. This chain joins TRBV29-1 and TRBJ2-4; possible D gene TRBD2, 5 bases. This CDR3 contains 14 residues. V was clipped by 6 bases and J by 0 bases, with 12 bases between them. The germline CDR1 and CDR2 sequences are SQVTM and ANQGSEA. The CDR3 spells CSVREQLAKNIQYF. The CDR3 nucleotides are TGCAGCGTGAGGGAGCAGCTAGCCAAAAACATTCAGTACTTC.

The chain joins TRBV5-1 to TRBJ2-1; 12 bases map to TRBD2. Germline-derived CDR1 and CDR2 are SGHRS and YFSETQ. This CDR3 comprises 16 residues. V shed 4 bases, J shed 8 bases, and the junction held 10 bases outside the gene matches. CDR3 amino acids: CASSPPSGGAEDEQFF. CDR3 DNA sequence: TGCGCCAGCAGCCCCCCTAGCGGGGGGGCCGAGGATGAGCAGTTCTTC.

This chain joins TRBV5-1 and TRBJ2-7, with 8 bases fitting TRBD1. V lost 4 bases to trimming and J lost 6 bases; unmatched junction nucleotides: 3. This CDR3 spans 12 amino acids. Germline CDR1 reads SGHRS; CDR2 reads YFSETQ. The CDR3 loop reads CASSVTGVEQYF. CDR3 bases: TGCGCCAGCAGCGTGACAGGGGTCGAGCAGTACTTC. Variable domain in full (rest from reference TRBV5-1 and TRBJ2-7): KAGVTQTPRYLIKTRGQQVTLSCSPISGHRSVSWYQQTPGQGLQFLFEYFSETQRNKGNFPGRFSGRQFSNSRSEMNVSTLELGDSALYLCASSVTGVEQYFGPGTRLTVT.

J is TRBJ2-1 and V is TRBV12-3 or TRBV12-4; perhaps TRBD2 as D (5 bases). Between the trimmed V and J ends, which lost 4 bases and 0 bases, there was a span of 13 bases. This CDR3 has 16 residues. CDR3 in amino acids: CASSSFSSSSYNEQFF. The CDR3 DNA follows: TGTGCCAGCAGTTCCTTCTCTAGCAGCTCCTACAATGAGCAGTTCTTC.

This clonotype was counted a few times. This rearrangement joins TRBV14 to TRBJ2-7; D possibly matches TRBD1 or TRBD2 (5 bases each). In germline, CDR1 is SGHDN, CDR2 FVKESK. This CDR3 is 17 amino acids long. The germline V and J ends were trimmed by 0 bases and 6 bases, with 21 bases remaining between them. CDR3 nucleotide sequence: TGTGCCAGCAGCCAAGAACGAGTAGAATTCAGGGACGCCGAGCAGTACTTC. Translating gives CASSQERVEFRDAEQYF.

This clonotype was seen more than once but under ten times. The chain employs TRBV20-1 and TRBJ2-4; D is perhaps TRBD1 (5 bases). Germline V gene sequence: CDR1 DFQATT, CDR2 SNEGSKA (reference sequence). The CDR3 length is 14 residues. With 8 bases removed from V and 3 bases from J, the gap between germline ends came to 17 bases. CDR3 DNA: TGCAGTACCACAGGCTTCCTAAGCAAAAACATTCAGTACTTC. This gives the protein CSTTGFLSKNIQYF.

This clonotype was counted only a few times. V and J are TRBV2 and TRBJ1-1; D may be TRBD1 (5 bases). Germline V CDR1 and CDR2: SNHLY, FYNNEI. Trimming took 4 bases from V and 0 from J, leaving 15 bases between them. This CDR3 is 16 amino acids long. The CDR3: CASSVPRGRVNTEAFF. Here the CDR3 DNA reads TGTGCCAGCAGTGTACCCCGGGGCAGAGTGAACACTGAAGCTTTCTTT.